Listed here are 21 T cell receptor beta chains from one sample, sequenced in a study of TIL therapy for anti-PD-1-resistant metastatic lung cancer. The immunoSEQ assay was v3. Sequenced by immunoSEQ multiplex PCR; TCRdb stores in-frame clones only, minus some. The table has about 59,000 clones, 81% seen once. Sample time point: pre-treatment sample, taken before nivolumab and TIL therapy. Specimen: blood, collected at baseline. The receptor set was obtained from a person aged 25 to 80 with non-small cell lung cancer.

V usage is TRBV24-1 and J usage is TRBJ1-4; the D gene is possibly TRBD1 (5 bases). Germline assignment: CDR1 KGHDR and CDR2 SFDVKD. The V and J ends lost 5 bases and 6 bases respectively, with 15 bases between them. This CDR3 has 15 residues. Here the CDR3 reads CATSGTREWDEKLFF. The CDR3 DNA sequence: TGTGCCACCAGTGGGACCAGGGAGTGGGATGAAAAACTGTTTTTT.

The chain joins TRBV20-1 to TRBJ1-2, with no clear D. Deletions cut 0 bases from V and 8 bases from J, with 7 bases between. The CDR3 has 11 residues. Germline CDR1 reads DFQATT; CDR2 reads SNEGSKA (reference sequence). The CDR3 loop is CSARDRRGYTF. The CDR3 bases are TGCAGTGCTAGAGACAGGCGCGGCTACACCTTC.

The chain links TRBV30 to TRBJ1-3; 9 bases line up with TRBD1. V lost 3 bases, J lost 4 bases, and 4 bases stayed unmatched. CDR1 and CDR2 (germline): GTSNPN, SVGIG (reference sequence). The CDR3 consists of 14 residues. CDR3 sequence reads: CAWRDRGLGNTIYF. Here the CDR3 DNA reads TGTGCCTGGAGGGACAGGGGCTTGGGAAACACCATATATTTT.

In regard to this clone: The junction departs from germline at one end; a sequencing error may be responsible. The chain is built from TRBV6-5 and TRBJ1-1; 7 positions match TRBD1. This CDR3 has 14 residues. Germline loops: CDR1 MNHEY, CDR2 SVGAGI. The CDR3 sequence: CASSFSRDSLVGIF. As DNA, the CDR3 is TGTGCCAGCAGTTTCTCCCGGGACAGCCTTGTGGGGATCTTT.

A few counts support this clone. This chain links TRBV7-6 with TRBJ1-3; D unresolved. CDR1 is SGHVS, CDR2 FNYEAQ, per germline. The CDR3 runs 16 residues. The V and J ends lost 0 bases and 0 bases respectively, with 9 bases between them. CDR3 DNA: TGTGCCAGCAGCTTAGCCGGCAGCTCCTCTGGAAACACCATATATTTT. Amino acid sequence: CASSLAGSSSGNTIYF.

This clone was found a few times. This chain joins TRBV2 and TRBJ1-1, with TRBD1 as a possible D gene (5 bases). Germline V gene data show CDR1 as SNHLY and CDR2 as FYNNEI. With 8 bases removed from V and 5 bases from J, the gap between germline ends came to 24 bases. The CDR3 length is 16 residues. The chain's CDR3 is CASSLQGNYLRTEAFF. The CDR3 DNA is TGTGCCAGCTCCCTCCAGGGAAACTACCTGCGGACTGAAGCTTTCTTT.

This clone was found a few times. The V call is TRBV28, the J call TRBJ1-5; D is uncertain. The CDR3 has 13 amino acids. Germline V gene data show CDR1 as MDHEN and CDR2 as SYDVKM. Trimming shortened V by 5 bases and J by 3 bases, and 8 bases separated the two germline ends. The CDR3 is CASSTRYNQPQHF. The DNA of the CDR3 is TGTGCCAGCAGTACCCGGTACAATCAGCCCCAGCATTTT.

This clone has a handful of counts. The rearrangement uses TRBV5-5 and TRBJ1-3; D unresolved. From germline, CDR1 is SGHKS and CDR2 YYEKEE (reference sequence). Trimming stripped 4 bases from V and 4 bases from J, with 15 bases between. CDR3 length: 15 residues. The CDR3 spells CASSLTPGKGNTIYF. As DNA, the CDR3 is TGTGCCAGCAGCCTCACCCCGGGGAAGGGAAACACCATATATTTT.

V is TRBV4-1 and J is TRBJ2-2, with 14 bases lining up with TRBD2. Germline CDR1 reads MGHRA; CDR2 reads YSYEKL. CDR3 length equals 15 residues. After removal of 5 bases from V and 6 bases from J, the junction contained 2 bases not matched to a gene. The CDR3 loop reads CASSAGLAGAGELFF. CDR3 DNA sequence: TGCGCCAGCAGCGCGGGACTAGCGGGAGCCGGGGAGCTGTTTTTT.

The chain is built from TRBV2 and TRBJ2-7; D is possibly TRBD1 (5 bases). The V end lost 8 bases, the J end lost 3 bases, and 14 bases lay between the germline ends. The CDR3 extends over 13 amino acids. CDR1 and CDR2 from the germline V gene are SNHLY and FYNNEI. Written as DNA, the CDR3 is TGTGCCAGCGAAAAGCAGGGCTACTACGAGCAGTACTTC. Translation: CASEKQGYYEQYF. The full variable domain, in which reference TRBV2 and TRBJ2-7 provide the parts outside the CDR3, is EPEVTQTPSHQVTQMGQEVILRCVPISNHLYFYWYRQILGQKVEFLVSFYNNEISEKSEIFDDQFSVERPDGSNFTLKIRSTKLEDSAMYFCASEKQGYYEQYFGPGTRLTVT.

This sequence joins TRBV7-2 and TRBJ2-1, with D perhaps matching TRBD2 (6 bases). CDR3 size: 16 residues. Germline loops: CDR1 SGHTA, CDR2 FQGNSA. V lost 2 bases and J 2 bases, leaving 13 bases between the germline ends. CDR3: CASSLPPGGPYNEQFF. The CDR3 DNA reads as TGTGCCAGCAGCTTACCCCCAGGAGGGCCCTACAATGAGCAGTTCTTC.

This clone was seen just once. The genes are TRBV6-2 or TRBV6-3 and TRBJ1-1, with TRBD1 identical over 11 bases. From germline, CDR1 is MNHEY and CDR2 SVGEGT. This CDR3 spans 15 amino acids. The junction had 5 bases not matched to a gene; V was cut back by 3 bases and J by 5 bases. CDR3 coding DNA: TGTGCCAGCAGTTATGGGACAGGGGGTGATACTGAAGCTTTCTTT. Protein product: CASSYGTGGDTEAFF.

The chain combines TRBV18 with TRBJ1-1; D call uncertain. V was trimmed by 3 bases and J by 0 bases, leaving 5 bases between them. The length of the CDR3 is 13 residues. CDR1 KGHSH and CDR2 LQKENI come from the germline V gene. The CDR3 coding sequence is TGTGCCAGCTCACCTAGAGTGAACACTGAAGCTTTCTTT. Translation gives CASSPRVNTEAFF.

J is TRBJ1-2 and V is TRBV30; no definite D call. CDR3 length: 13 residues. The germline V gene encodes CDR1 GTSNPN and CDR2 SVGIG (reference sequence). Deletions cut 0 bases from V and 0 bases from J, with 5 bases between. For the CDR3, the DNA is TGTGCCTGGAGTGTAGAAGCTAACTATGGCTACACCTTC. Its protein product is CAWSVEANYGYTF.

CDR3 coding DNA: TGCGCCAGCAGCCCAGGGGGACCCATCGAGCAGTACTTC. Translation: CASSPGGPIEQYF. This sequence joins TRBV5-1 and TRBJ2-7; TRBD1 aligns across 7 bases. From germline, CDR1 is SGHRS and CDR2 YFSETQ. The CDR3 length is 13 residues. The V and J ends lost 4 bases and 6 bases, in that order; junction bases with no gene match: 7.

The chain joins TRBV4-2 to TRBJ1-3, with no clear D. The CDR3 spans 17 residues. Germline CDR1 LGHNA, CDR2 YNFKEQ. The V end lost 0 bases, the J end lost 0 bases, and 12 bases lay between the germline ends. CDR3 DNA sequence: TGTGCCAGCAGCCAAGAGTCCGTACTAGGCTCTGGAAACACCATATATTTT. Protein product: CASSQESVLGSGNTIYF.

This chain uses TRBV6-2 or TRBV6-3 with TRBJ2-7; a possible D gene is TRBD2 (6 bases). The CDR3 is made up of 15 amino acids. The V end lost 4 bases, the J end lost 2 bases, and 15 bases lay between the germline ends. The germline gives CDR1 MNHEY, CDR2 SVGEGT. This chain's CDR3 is CASSSRGLTTYEQYF. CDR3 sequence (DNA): TGTGCCAGCAGTTCTAGGGGACTGACCACCTACGAGCAGTACTTC.

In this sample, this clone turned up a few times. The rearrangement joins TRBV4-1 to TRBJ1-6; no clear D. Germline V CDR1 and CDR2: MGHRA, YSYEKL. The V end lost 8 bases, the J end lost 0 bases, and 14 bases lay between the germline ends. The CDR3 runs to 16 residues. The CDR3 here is CASGKEGSSYNSPLHF. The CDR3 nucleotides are TGCGCCAGCGGGAAAGAAGGGAGCTCCTATAATTCACCCCTCCACTTT.

The CDR3: CASSYSVGGAAYGYTF. Here the CDR3 DNA reads TGTGCCAGCAGTTACTCGGTTGGGGGCGCGGCCTATGGCTACACCTTC. The gene calls are TRBV6-5 and TRBJ1-2; a possible D gene is TRBD1 (6 bases). The CDR3 has 16 residues. Per germline, CDR1 MNHEY and CDR2 SVGAGI. V lost 0 bases and J lost 4, with 15 bases in between.

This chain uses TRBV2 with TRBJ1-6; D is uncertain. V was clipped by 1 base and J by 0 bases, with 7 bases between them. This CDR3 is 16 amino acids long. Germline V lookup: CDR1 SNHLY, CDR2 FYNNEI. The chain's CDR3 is CASSEVPSSYNSPLHF. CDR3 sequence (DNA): TGTGCCAGCAGTGAAGTTCCGAGCTCCTATAATTCACCCCTCCACTTT.

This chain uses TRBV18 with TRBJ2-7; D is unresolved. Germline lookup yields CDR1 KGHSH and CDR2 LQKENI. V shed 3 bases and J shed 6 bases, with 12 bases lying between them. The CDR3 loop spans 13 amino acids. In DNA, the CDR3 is TGTGCCAGCTCACCCCTCCCATCAGCCGAGCAGTACTTC. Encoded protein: CASSPLPSAEQYF.